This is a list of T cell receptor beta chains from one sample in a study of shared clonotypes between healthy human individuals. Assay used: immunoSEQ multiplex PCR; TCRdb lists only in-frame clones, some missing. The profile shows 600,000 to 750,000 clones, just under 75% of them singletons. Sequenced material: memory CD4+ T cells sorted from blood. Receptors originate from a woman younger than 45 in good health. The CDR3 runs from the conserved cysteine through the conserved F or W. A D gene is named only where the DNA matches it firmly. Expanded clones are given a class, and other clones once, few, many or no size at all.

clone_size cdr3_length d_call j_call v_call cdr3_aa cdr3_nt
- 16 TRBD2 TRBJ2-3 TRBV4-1 CASSQESSGIADTQYF TGCGCCAGCAGCCAAGAATCTAGCGGGATCGCAGATACGCAGTATTTT
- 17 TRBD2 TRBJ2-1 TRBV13 CASSSTGTSGRRYEQFF TGTGCCAGCAGCTCTACCGGGACTAGCGGGAGGAGATATGAGCAGTTCTTC
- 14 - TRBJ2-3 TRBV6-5 CASSYVGVQDTQYF TGTGCCAGCAGTTACGTGGGAGTACAAGATACGCAGTATTTT
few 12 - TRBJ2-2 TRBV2 CASSPNTGELFF TGTGCCAGCAGTCCTAACACCGGGGAGCTGTTTTTT
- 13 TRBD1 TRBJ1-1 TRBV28 CASILGGQGTAFF TGTGCCAGCATTCTGGGAGGACAGGGAACGGCTTTCTTT
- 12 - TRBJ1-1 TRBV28 CASSLRNTEAFF TGTGCCAGCAGTTTAAGGAACACTGAAGCTTTCTTT
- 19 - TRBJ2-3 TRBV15 CATSIELIRAETKTDTQYF TGTGCCACCAGCATCGAGTTGATTAGGGCGGAAACCAAAACAGATACGCAGTATTTT
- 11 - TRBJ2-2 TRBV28 CASSFFRELFF TGTGCCAGCAGTTTTTTCCGGGAGCTGTTTTTT
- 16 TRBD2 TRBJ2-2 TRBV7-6 CASSSSSGSIAGELFF TGTGCCAGCAGCTCCTCTAGCGGGAGTATAGCCGGGGAGCTGTTTTTT
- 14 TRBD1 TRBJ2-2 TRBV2 CASGNRGGPGELFF TGTGCCAGCGGGAACAGGGGTGGTCCCGGGGAGCTGTTTTTT
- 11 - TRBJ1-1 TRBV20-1 CSAGREVEAFF TGCAGTGCAGGCAGGGAAGTGGAAGCTTTCTTT
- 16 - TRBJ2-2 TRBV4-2 CASTFGVGGNTGELFF TGTGCCAGCACGTTTGGTGTGGGCGGAAACACCGGGGAGCTGTTTTTT
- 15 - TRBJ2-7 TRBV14 CASSRLSGEAYEQYF TGTGCCAGCAGCCGCTTGTCTGGCGAAGCCTACGAGCAGTACTTC
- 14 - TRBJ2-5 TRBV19 CASSIRAGQETQYF TGTGCCAGTAGTATACGGGCAGGCCAAGAGACCCAGTACTTC
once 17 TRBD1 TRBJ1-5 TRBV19 CASSTTLTGGPNQPQHF TGTGCCAGTAGTACGACCCTGACAGGGGGGCCCAATCAGCCCCAGCATTTT
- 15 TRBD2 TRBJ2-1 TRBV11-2 CASSLSGRVYNEQFF TGTGCCAGCAGCTTAAGCGGGAGGGTGTACAATGAGCAGTTCTTC
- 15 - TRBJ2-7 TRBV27 CASRHAAHEGYEQYF TGTGCCAGCAGACACGCGGCCCATGAGGGTTACGAGCAGTACTTC
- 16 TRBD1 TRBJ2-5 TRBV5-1 CASSLLPGTGVETQYF TGCGCCAGCAGCTTGCTCCCCGGGACAGGGGTAGAGACCCAGTACTTC
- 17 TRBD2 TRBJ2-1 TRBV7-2 CASSLVSGGTGYNEQFF TGTGCCAGCAGCTTAGTCTCGGGAGGGACCGGCTACAATGAGCAGTTCTTC
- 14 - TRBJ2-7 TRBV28 CASSLDGNSYEQYF TGTGCCAGCAGTTTAGACGGGAACTCCTACGAGCAGTACTTC
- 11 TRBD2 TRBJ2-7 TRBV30 CARGGAYEQYF TGTGCCCGGGGGGGGGCCTACGAGCAGTACTTC
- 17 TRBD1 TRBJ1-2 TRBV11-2 CASSPRGGRGPDYGYTF TGTGCCAGTAGCCCCCGGGGCGGCAGGGGGCCGGACTATGGCTACACCTTC
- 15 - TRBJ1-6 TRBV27 CASSWREGGSSPLHF TGTGCCAGCAGTTGGCGGGAGGGCGGCAGCTCACCCCTCCACTTT
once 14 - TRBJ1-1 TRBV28 CASSSGAGVTEAFF TGTGCCAGCAGTTCGGGGGCAGGGGTCACTGAAGCTTTCTTT
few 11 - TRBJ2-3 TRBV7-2 CASRYTDTQYF TGTGCCAGCAGGTACACAGATACGCAGTATTTT
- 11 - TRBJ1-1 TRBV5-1 CASSLGPEAFF TGCGCCAGCAGCTTGGGGCCGGAAGCTTTCTTT
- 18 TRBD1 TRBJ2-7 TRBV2 CASSKDRPGVINLYEQYF TGTGCCAGCAGCAAGGACAGGCCTGGGGTCATTAATCTCTACGAGCAGTACTTC
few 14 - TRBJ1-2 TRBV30 CAWSQTNYNYGYTF TGTGCCTGGAGTCAGACCAATTATAACTATGGCTACACCTTC
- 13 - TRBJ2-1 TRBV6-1 CASNRNRVNEQFF TGTGCCAGCAACAGGAACAGGGTCAATGAGCAGTTCTTC
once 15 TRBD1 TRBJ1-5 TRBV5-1 CASSQGQGVEQPQHF TGCGCCAGCAGCCAGGGACAGGGCGTGGAGCAGCCCCAGCATTTT
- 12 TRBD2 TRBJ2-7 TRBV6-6 CASRIAGYEQYF TGTGCCAGCAGAATAGCGGGGTACGAGCAGTACTTC
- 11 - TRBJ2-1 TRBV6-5 CASIGDGEQFF TGTGCCAGCATCGGCGATGGTGAGCAGTTCTTC
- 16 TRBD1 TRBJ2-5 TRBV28 CASSSSTGARWETQYF TGTGCCAGCAGTTCCAGCACAGGGGCTAGGTGGGAGACCCAGTACTTC
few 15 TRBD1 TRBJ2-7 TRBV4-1 CASSQDNRGFGEQYF TGCGCCAGCAGCCAAGATAACAGGGGGTTCGGGGAGCAGTACTTC
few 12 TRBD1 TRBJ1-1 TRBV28 CANRGVNTEAFF TGTGCCAACAGGGGGGTGAACACTGAAGCTTTCTTT
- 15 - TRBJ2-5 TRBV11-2 CASSFPQGSRETQYF TGTGCCAGCAGCTTCCCACAGGGAAGTCGAGAGACCCAGTACTTC
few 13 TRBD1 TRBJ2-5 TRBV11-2 CASSRDSQETQYF TGTGCCAGCAGCAGGGACAGCCAAGAGACCCAGTACTTC
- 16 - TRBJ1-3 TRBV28 CASSLPGAGRGNTIYF TGTGCCAGCAGTTTACCGGGGGCAGGGCGAGGAAACACCATATATTTT
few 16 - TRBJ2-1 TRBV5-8 CASSLLGADWSNEQFF TGTGCCAGCAGCTTGTTAGGGGCGGATTGGTCGAATGAGCAGTTCTTC
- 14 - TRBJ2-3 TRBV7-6 CASSLHIGTDTQYF TGTGCCAGCAGCTTGCACATAGGCACAGATACGCAGTATTTT
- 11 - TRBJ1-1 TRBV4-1 CASSRGLGAFF TGCGCCAGCAGCCGAGGTCTAGGAGCTTTCTTT
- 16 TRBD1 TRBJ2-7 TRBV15 CATSRGTGGRSYEQYF TGTGCCACCAGCAGGGGGACAGGGGGTAGATCCTACGAGCAGTACTTC
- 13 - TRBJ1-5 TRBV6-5 CASSLQAGQPQHF TGTGCCAGCAGTTTACAAGCGGGCCAGCCCCAGCATTTT
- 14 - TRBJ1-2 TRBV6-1 CASTQDSFNYGYTF TGTGCCAGCACCCAGGACAGCTTTAACTATGGCTACACCTTC
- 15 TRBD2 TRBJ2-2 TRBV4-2 CASSEVAGAAGELFF TGTGCCAGCAGTGAGGTGGCGGGAGCGGCCGGGGAGCTGTTTTTT
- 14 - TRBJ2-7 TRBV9 CASSVGPLQGEQYF TGTGCCAGCAGCGTAGGTCCCCTACAAGGCGAGCAGTACTTC
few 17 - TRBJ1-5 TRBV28 CASSPRGQSYSNQPQHF TGTGCCAGCAGTCCCCGAGGACAGAGCTATAGCAATCAGCCCCAGCATTTT
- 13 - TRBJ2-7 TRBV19 CASSIGGGYEQYF TGTGCCAGTAGTATTGGAGGCGGCTACGAGCAGTACTTC
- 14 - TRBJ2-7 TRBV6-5 CASSRTGTTSEQYF TGTGCCAGCAGTCGAACCGGGACGACTAGCGAGCAGTACTTC
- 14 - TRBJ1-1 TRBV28 CASTSPVLATEAFF TGTGCCAGCACCTCCCCGGTCCTGGCCACTGAAGCTTTCTTT
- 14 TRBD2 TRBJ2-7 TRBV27 CASSLSGRAYEQYF TGTGCCAGCAGTTTAAGCGGGAGGGCCTACGAGCAGTACTTC
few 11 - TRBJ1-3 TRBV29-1 CSVEISGTIYF TGCAGCGTTGAAATTTCGGGCACCATATATTTT
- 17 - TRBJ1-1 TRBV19 CASSMRAAINMNTEAFF TGTGCCAGTAGTATGCGGGCAGCTATTAACATGAACACTGAAGCTTTCTTT
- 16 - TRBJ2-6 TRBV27 CASSLRALSGANVLTF TGTGCCAGCAGCTTAAGGGCACTTTCTGGGGCCAACGTCCTGACTTTC